Listed below are T cell receptor beta chains from one sample, sequenced in a study of tissue T cells after allogeneic stem cell transplantation. The repertoire was sequenced with immunoSEQ multiplex PCR; TCRdb's copy has only in-frame clones and lacks some. This sample has roughly 9,000 clones, with 65% found just once. Sequenced here: tissue from the stomach, sampled at autopsy. The receptors were gathered from a male donor aged 60 or over with lung cancer. Both conserved end residues are part of each CDR3. The D gene is left open where the match is weak. Expanded clones get a size class; other rows say once, few or many, or leave the size out.

V: TRBV6-1; D: -; size: -; J: TRBJ1-3; DNA: TGTGCCAGCAGTGCCGCGGGGATTAGCTCTGGAAACACCATATATTTT; CDR3: CASSAAGISSGNTIYF
V: TRBV5-1; D: -; size: few; J: TRBJ2-3; DNA: TGCGCCAGCAGCTTGAGTACAGAGCGGAGAGATACGCAGTATTTT; CDR3: CASSLSTERRDTQYF
V: TRBV30; D: -; size: -; J: TRBJ1-1; DNA: TGTGCCTGGCAGCGGCCAGGCTCGCTGGGAGAAGCTTTCTTT; CDR3: CAWQRPGSLGEAFF
V: TRBV30; D: -; size: -; J: TRBJ1-6; DNA: TGTGCCCAAGAAGGGACAAGGAATTCACCCCTCCACTTT; CDR3: CAQEGTRNSPLHF
V: TRBV12-3/TRBV12-4; D: -; size: -; J: TRBJ1-1; DNA: TGTGCCAGCAGTTTGGGGACTGAAGCTTTCTTT; CDR3: CASSLGTEAFF
V: TRBV10-3; D: TRBD2; size: -; J: TRBJ2-2; DNA: TGTGCCATCAGTGAACCTAGCGGGAGGGCCGGTAGGACCGGGGAGCTGTTTTTT; CDR3: CAISEPSGRAGRTGELFF
V: TRBV14; D: -; size: few; J: TRBJ1-2; DNA: TGTGCCAGCAGCCCATCCCATAGGGGCTACACCTTC; CDR3: CASSPSHRGYTF
V: TRBV7-2; D: -; size: -; J: TRBJ1-5; DNA: TGTGCCAGCAGCCTCTTGGGGGATCAGCCCCAGCATTTT; CDR3: CASSLLGDQPQHF
V: TRBV15; D: TRBD2; size: few; J: TRBJ2-3; DNA: TGTGCCACCAGCGCGGGGGGGCCGGATACGCAGTATTTT; CDR3: CATSAGGPDTQYF
V: TRBV6-2/TRBV6-3; D: -; size: -; J: TRBJ1-4; DNA: TGTGCCAGCAGTTATAGGCGTGAAAAACTGTTTTTT; CDR3: CASSYRREKLFF
V: TRBV7-2; D: -; size: -; J: TRBJ1-5; DNA: TGTGCCAGCACAACCTCCCCGGGTTCAACTCAGCCCCAGCATTTT; CDR3: CASTTSPGSTQPQHF
V: TRBV5-4; D: -; size: -; J: TRBJ2-1; DNA: TGTGCCAGCAGCTCGGCCACCCCAAATGAGCAGTTCTTC; CDR3: CASSSATPNEQFF
V: TRBV5-6; D: TRBD1; size: -; J: TRBJ2-7; DNA: TGTGCTACATCCTGGGACAGCTCCTACGAGCAGTACTTC; CDR3: CATSWDSSYEQYF
V: TRBV27; D: -; size: -; J: TRBJ2-1; DNA: TGTGCCAGCAGCCTTACTAGCATGGCCTACAATGAGCAGTTCTTC; CDR3: CASSLTSMAYNEQFF
V: TRBV2; D: -; size: -; J: TRBJ2-2; DNA: TGTGCCAGCTCAATCGTTACTTTCTCCGGGGAGCTGTTTTTT; CDR3: CASSIVTFSGELFF
V: TRBV7-2; D: -; size: -; J: TRBJ1-1; DNA: TGTGCCAGCAGTCGAGACAGACACACTGAAGCTTTCTTT; CDR3: CASSRDRHTEAFF
V: TRBV30; D: -; size: -; J: TRBJ1-3; DNA: TGTGCCTGGAGTGTAGGACAACTCTCTGGAAACACCATATATTTT; CDR3: CAWSVGQLSGNTIYF
V: TRBV18; D: -; size: -; J: TRBJ1-1; DNA: TGTGCCAGCTCACCACTCGGGCCAAATATATGGACTGAAGCTTTCTTT; CDR3: CASSPLGPNIWTEAFF
V: TRBV6-5; D: -; size: -; J: TRBJ2-1; DNA: TGTGCCAGCAGTTACGGCAGGGTGAATGAGCAGTTCTTC; CDR3: CASSYGRVNEQFF
V: TRBV5-4; D: TRBD1; size: -; J: TRBJ2-5; DNA: TGTGCCAGCAGCTTGGACAGGGGTGGGACCCAGTACTTC; CDR3: CASSLDRGGTQYF
V: TRBV15; D: -; size: -; J: TRBJ1-3; DNA: TGTGCCACCAGCAGAGATCGACCGCAATCTGGAAACACCATATATTTT; CDR3: CATSRDRPQSGNTIYF
V: TRBV25-1; D: TRBD1; size: -; J: TRBJ2-5; DNA: TGTGCCAGCAGCGAGACAGGGCTGGGAGAGACCCAGTACTTC; CDR3: CASSETGLGETQYF
V: TRBV4-1; D: TRBD2; size: medium-sized; J: TRBJ2-3; DNA: TGCGCCAGCAGCCTCGGACTAGCGGGATCGGATACGCAGTATTTT; CDR3: CASSLGLAGSDTQYF
V: TRBV30; D: TRBD1; size: -; J: TRBJ1-2; DNA: TGTGCCTGGAGTGTGATCAGGGGGCGAGGAGGCTACACCTTC; CDR3: CAWSVIRGRGGYTF
V: TRBV11-3; D: -; size: -; J: TRBJ2-7; DNA: TGTGCCAGCAGCTTGGGTAGTAATGAGCAGTACTTC; CDR3: CASSLGSNEQYF
V: TRBV4-1; D: TRBD1; size: once; J: TRBJ2-2; DNA: TGCGCCAGCAGTTCAGGGACAGTGAACACCGGGGAGCTGTTTTTT; CDR3: CASSSGTVNTGELFF
V: TRBV5-1; D: -; size: few; J: TRBJ2-7; DNA: TGCGCCAGCAGCTTGGAAGGGGGTGGGACAGAGCAGTACTTC; CDR3: CASSLEGGGTEQYF
V: TRBV19; D: -; size: -; J: TRBJ2-1; DNA: TGTGCCAGTAGTATTGGTCAGGTATCCTACAATGAGCAGTTCTTC; CDR3: CASSIGQVSYNEQFF
V: TRBV5-5; D: -; size: medium-sized; J: TRBJ2-7; DNA: TGTGCCAGCAGCTTTGTCGGGGGGCCCTCCTACGAGCAGTACTTC; CDR3: CASSFVGGPSYEQYF
V: TRBV28; D: -; size: -; J: TRBJ1-2; DNA: TGTGCCAGCAGTTTTTCCCCAGGGGAGAACTATGGCTACACCTTC; CDR3: CASSFSPGENYGYTF
V: TRBV19; D: TRBD2; size: few; J: TRBJ2-2; DNA: TGTGCCAGTACTTTAGCGGGAGTTACGAACACCGGGGAGCTGTTTTTT; CDR3: CASTLAGVTNTGELFF
V: TRBV4-3; D: -; size: medium-sized; J: TRBJ2-1; DNA: TGCGCCAGCAGCCAAAGCGTCTCGAATGAGCAGTTCTTC; CDR3: CASSQSVSNEQFF
V: TRBV9; D: TRBD2; size: -; J: TRBJ2-3; DNA: TGTGCCAGCAGCTCGATGGCTAGCGGAAGCACAGATACGCAGTATTTT; CDR3: CASSSMASGSTDTQYF
V: TRBV7-6; D: TRBD2; size: -; J: TRBJ2-1; DNA: TGTGCCAGCAGCTTAGTTCCGGGAGGGCCGAATGAGCAGTTCTTC; CDR3: CASSLVPGGPNEQFF